A selection of T cell receptor beta chains follows, all from one sample in a study of long-term antiretroviral therapy in people with HIV. TCRdb keeps only in-frame clones here, not all; method: immunoSEQ multiplex PCR. The sample yields about 6,000 clones, about 77% seen once. Sequencing was performed on unsorted PBMCs, taken 1.8 years before starting antiretroviral therapy. The origin of the receptors is a man aged 40-49 years with HIV. CDR3s include the opening cysteine and the closing phenylalanine or tryptophan. The D gene is left open where the match is weak. The size of a clone is reported for some rows only, either as once, few or many, or as a class for expanded clones.

j_gene: TRBJ2-7
abundance: .
v_gene: TRBV5-6
d_gene: .
CDR3aa: CASSFRGSLYFGEQYF
CDR3nt: TGTGCCAGCAGCTTCCGGGGCAGCCTCTACTTTGGCGAGCAGTACTTC

j_gene: TRBJ1-5
abundance: .
v_gene: TRBV25-1
d_gene: .
CDR3aa: CASSELMGQPQHF
CDR3nt: TGTGCCAGCAGTGAATTGATGGGTCAGCCCCAGCATTTT

j_gene: TRBJ2-7
abundance: .
v_gene: TRBV30
d_gene: .
CDR3aa: CAWMSSYEQYF
CDR3nt: TGTGCCTGGATGAGTTCCTACGAGCAGTACTTC

j_gene: TRBJ2-3
abundance: .
v_gene: TRBV14
d_gene: TRBD2
CDR3aa: CASSQRTSGTDTQYF
CDR3nt: TGTGCCAGCAGCCAAAGGACTAGCGGGACAGATACGCAGTATTTT

j_gene: TRBJ2-7
abundance: .
v_gene: TRBV19
d_gene: .
CDR3aa: CASSIGTAREQYF
CDR3nt: TGTGCCAGTAGTATAGGCACGGCGAGAGAGCAGTACTTC

j_gene: TRBJ2-4
abundance: .
v_gene: TRBV9
d_gene: .
CDR3aa: CARGRYGAKNIQYF
CDR3nt: TGTGCCAGGGGGAGGTATGGGGCCAAAAACATTCAGTACTTC

j_gene: TRBJ2-7
abundance: .
v_gene: TRBV20-1
d_gene: .
CDR3aa: CSAPDTNEQYF
CDR3nt: TGCAGTGCACCCGACACTAACGAGCAGTACTTC

j_gene: TRBJ2-4
abundance: .
v_gene: TRBV7-9
d_gene: .
CDR3aa: CASSSGTGAIQYF
CDR3nt: TGTGCCAGCAGCTCCGGGACTGGCGCCATTCAGTACTTC

j_gene: TRBJ1-1
abundance: .
v_gene: TRBV30
d_gene: .
CDR3aa: CACLGGWTEAFF
CDR3nt: TGTGCCTGTCTAGGGGGATGGACTGAAGCTTTCTTT

j_gene: TRBJ2-7
abundance: .
v_gene: TRBV4-1
d_gene: .
CDR3aa: CASSQTYPPYEQYF
CDR3nt: TGCGCCAGCAGCCAGACTTACCCACCCTACGAGCAGTACTTC

j_gene: TRBJ2-2
abundance: .
v_gene: TRBV5-1
d_gene: .
CDR3aa: CASSLAVVLGTGELFF
CDR3nt: TGCGCCAGCAGCTTGGCCGTAGTTCTGGGGACCGGGGAGCTGTTTTTT

j_gene: TRBJ2-7
abundance: .
v_gene: TRBV6-5
d_gene: TRBD1
CDR3aa: CASSSGGTGGYEQYF
CDR3nt: TGTGCCAGCAGTTCCGGCGGGACAGGGGGGTACGAGCAGTACTTC

j_gene: TRBJ2-4
abundance: .
v_gene: TRBV5-1
d_gene: .
CDR3aa: CASSFMQGDTVAKNIQYF
CDR3nt: TGCGCCAGCAGCTTTATGCAGGGAGATACGGTAGCCAAAAACATTCAGTACTTC

j_gene: TRBJ2-3
abundance: .
v_gene: TRBV29-1
d_gene: .
CDR3aa: CTLGLMAVTDTQYF
CDR3nt: TGCACCCTGGGGCTAATGGCGGTCACAGATACGCAGTATTTT

j_gene: TRBJ2-7
abundance: .
v_gene: TRBV27
d_gene: TRBD1
CDR3aa: CASSSYPTGEQYF
CDR3nt: TGTGCCAGCAGCTCCTACCCGACAGGGGAGCAGTACTTC

j_gene: TRBJ2-3
abundance: .
v_gene: TRBV7-8
d_gene: TRBD1
CDR3aa: CASSYGQVDDTDTQYF
CDR3nt: TGTGCCAGCAGCTACGGACAGGTCGACGACACAGATACGCAGTATTTT

j_gene: TRBJ2-3
abundance: .
v_gene: TRBV12-5
d_gene: TRBD2
CDR3aa: CASQLAGGPADTQYF
CDR3nt: TGTGCTAGTCAACTAGCGGGAGGGCCCGCAGATACGCAGTATTTT

j_gene: TRBJ2-5
abundance: .
v_gene: TRBV5-5
d_gene: .
CDR3aa: CASSLMGEETQYF
CDR3nt: TGTGCCAGCAGCCTGATGGGGGAAGAGACCCAGTACTTC

j_gene: TRBJ2-7
abundance: .
v_gene: TRBV4-3
d_gene: TRBD2
CDR3aa: CASSQEVGLAGDSYTYEQYF
CDR3nt: TGCGCCAGCAGCCAAGAAGTTGGGCTAGCGGGAGACAGCTATACCTACGAGCAGTACTTC

j_gene: TRBJ1-5
abundance: .
v_gene: TRBV29-1
d_gene: .
CDR3aa: CSVGGRGDQPQHF
CDR3nt: TGCAGCGTTGGCGGACGGGGGGATCAGCCCCAGCATTTT

j_gene: TRBJ2-5
abundance: .
v_gene: TRBV9
d_gene: TRBD2
CDR3aa: CASSVEASGETQYF
CDR3nt: TGTGCCAGCAGCGTAGAGGCTAGCGGAGAGACCCAGTACTTC

j_gene: TRBJ2-7
abundance: .
v_gene: TRBV9
d_gene: .
CDR3aa: CASSQGGRSSYEQYF
CDR3nt: TGTGCCAGCAGCCAGGGTGGAAGGAGCTCCTACGAGCAGTACTTC

j_gene: TRBJ1-4
abundance: .
v_gene: TRBV7-8
d_gene: TRBD1
CDR3aa: CASSPDRVSEKLFF
CDR3nt: TGTGCCAGCAGCCCCGACAGGGTTAGCGAAAAACTGTTTTTT

j_gene: TRBJ2-3
abundance: .
v_gene: TRBV10-3
d_gene: TRBD2
CDR3aa: CATGPGTSGWGSTDTQYF
CDR3nt: TGTGCCACCGGCCCCGGGACTAGCGGGTGGGGTAGCACAGATACGCAGTATTTT

j_gene: TRBJ1-2
abundance: .
v_gene: TRBV7-8
d_gene: .
CDR3aa: CASTVDGGLGGYTF
CDR3nt: TGTGCCAGCACTGTAGATGGGGGGCTGGGAGGCTACACCTTC

j_gene: TRBJ2-7
abundance: few
v_gene: TRBV7-3
d_gene: TRBD1
CDR3aa: CASSPGTGINEQYF
CDR3nt: TGTGCCAGCAGCCCTGGGACAGGTATCAACGAGCAGTACTTC

j_gene: TRBJ2-2
abundance: .
v_gene: TRBV27
d_gene: .
CDR3aa: CASSFHTGELFF
CDR3nt: TGTGCCAGCAGTTTTCACACCGGGGAGCTGTTTTTT

j_gene: TRBJ1-1
abundance: .
v_gene: TRBV5-1
d_gene: TRBD1
CDR3aa: CASSKVRDRDRSTEAFF
CDR3nt: TGCGCCAGCAGCAAAGTCCGGGACAGGGATAGGAGCACTGAAGCTTTCTTT

j_gene: TRBJ2-7
abundance: once
v_gene: TRBV27
d_gene: .
CDR3aa: CASSFTLKGEQYF
CDR3nt: TGTGCCAGCAGTTTTACCTTGAAGGGCGAGCAGTACTTC

j_gene: TRBJ2-7
abundance: few
v_gene: TRBV7-9
d_gene: .
CDR3aa: CASSNQEVKQYF
CDR3nt: TGTGCCAGCAGTAATCAGGAGGTAAAGCAGTACTTC

j_gene: TRBJ1-3
abundance: few
v_gene: TRBV28
d_gene: .
CDR3aa: CASSIDSGNTIYF
CDR3nt: TGTGCCAGCAGTATCGACTCTGGAAACACCATATATTTT

j_gene: TRBJ2-7
abundance: .
v_gene: TRBV7-6
d_gene: TRBD1
CDR3aa: CASSLTPGQGYSEQYF
CDR3nt: TGTGCCAGCAGCTTAACCCCGGGACAGGGGTATAGCGAGCAGTACTTC

j_gene: TRBJ2-1
abundance: .
v_gene: TRBV2
d_gene: .
CDR3aa: CAGRGFRDEQFF
CDR3nt: TGTGCCGGGCGGGGTTTTCGGGATGAGCAGTTCTTC

j_gene: TRBJ2-7
abundance: .
v_gene: TRBV27
d_gene: .
CDR3aa: CASSPSPGTLLSYEQYF
CDR3nt: TGTGCCAGCAGCCCTAGCCCCGGGACTCTTCTATCCTACGAGCAGTACTTC

j_gene: TRBJ2-7
abundance: .
v_gene: TRBV6-5
d_gene: .
CDR3aa: CASKIKRESSYEQYF
CDR3nt: TGTGCCAGCAAAATCAAGCGAGAGAGCTCCTACGAGCAGTACTTC

j_gene: TRBJ1-2
abundance: .
v_gene: TRBV11-2
d_gene: .
CDR3aa: CASSRGGTNYGYTF
CDR3nt: TGTGCCAGCAGCCGAGGGGGGACAAACTATGGCTACACCTTC

j_gene: TRBJ2-1
abundance: .
v_gene: TRBV7-9
d_gene: TRBD2
CDR3aa: CASSFATSNDEQFF
CDR3nt: TGTGCCAGCAGCTTCGCGACTAGCAACGATGAGCAGTTCTTC

j_gene: TRBJ1-2
abundance: once
v_gene: TRBV28
d_gene: TRBD1
CDR3aa: CASSSLTGSQLANYGYTF
CDR3nt: TGTGCCAGCAGTTCCCTGACAGGGAGCCAACTAGCTAACTATGGCTACACCTTC

j_gene: TRBJ2-1
abundance: .
v_gene: TRBV30
d_gene: TRBD2
CDR3aa: CAWSRRTSGRSSSYNEQFF
CDR3nt: TGTGCCTGGAGTCGGAGGACTAGCGGGAGATCGAGCTCCTACAATGAGCAGTTCTTC

j_gene: TRBJ1-1
abundance: .
v_gene: TRBV27
d_gene: .
CDR3aa: CASSSYLMNTEAFF
CDR3nt: TGTGCCAGCAGTTCCTATCTTATGAACACTGAAGCTTTCTTT

j_gene: TRBJ2-7
abundance: .
v_gene: TRBV10-3
d_gene: TRBD2
CDR3aa: CAISESLAGSNSYEQYF
CDR3nt: TGTGCCATCAGTGAGTCATTAGCGGGATCTAACTCCTACGAGCAGTACTTC

j_gene: TRBJ2-7
abundance: .
v_gene: TRBV25-1
d_gene: .
CDR3aa: CATTPTAAYEQYF
CDR3nt: TGTGCCACAACTCCCACTGCTGCCTACGAGCAGTACTTC

j_gene: TRBJ2-5
abundance: .
v_gene: TRBV14
d_gene: TRBD2
CDR3aa: CASRSSGRQETQYF
CDR3nt: TGTGCCAGCAGAAGTAGCGGGAGACAAGAGACCCAGTACTTC

j_gene: TRBJ1-5
abundance: .
v_gene: TRBV6-5
d_gene: .
CDR3aa: CASSYSGGNEPQHF
CDR3nt: TGTGCCAGCAGTTACTCTGGGGGGAATGAGCCCCAGCATTTT

j_gene: TRBJ2-7
abundance: .
v_gene: TRBV2
d_gene: .
CDR3aa: CASKISYEQYF
CDR3nt: TGTGCCAGCAAAATCTCCTACGAGCAGTACTTC

j_gene: TRBJ1-5
abundance: few
v_gene: TRBV4-3
d_gene: .
CDR3aa: CASSQDRQYNQPQHF
CDR3nt: TGCGCCAGCAGCCAAGATCGGCAGTACAATCAGCCCCAGCATTTT

j_gene: TRBJ2-2
abundance: few
v_gene: TRBV9
d_gene: .
CDR3aa: CASSVVGQAGELFF
CDR3nt: TGTGCCAGCAGCGTAGTGGGGCAGGCCGGGGAGCTGTTTTTT

j_gene: TRBJ1-2
abundance: .
v_gene: TRBV18
d_gene: .
CDR3aa: CASSIGMDSRNGYTF
CDR3nt: TGTGCCAGCTCAATAGGAATGGACAGTAGGAATGGCTACACCTTC

j_gene: TRBJ2-7
abundance: .
v_gene: TRBV19
d_gene: TRBD2
CDR3aa: CASSIDAAGLSEQYF
CDR3nt: TGTGCCAGTAGTATAGATGCAGCGGGACTGTCCGAGCAGTACTTC

j_gene: TRBJ1-1
abundance: .
v_gene: TRBV4-3
d_gene: TRBD1
CDR3aa: CASSQGTGWGTEAFF
CDR3nt: TGCGCCAGCAGCCAAGGGACAGGGTGGGGCACTGAAGCTTTCTTT

j_gene: TRBJ2-7
abundance: .
v_gene: TRBV11-3
d_gene: .
CDR3aa: CASSLTGHEQYF
CDR3nt: TGTGCCAGCAGCTTGACCGGACACGAGCAGTACTTC

j_gene: TRBJ2-3
abundance: .
v_gene: TRBV28
d_gene: .
CDR3aa: CASMAPRLHTDTQYF
CDR3nt: TGTGCCAGCATGGCGCCGAGGCTACACACAGATACGCAGTATTTT

j_gene: TRBJ2-3
abundance: .
v_gene: TRBV7-2
d_gene: .
CDR3aa: CASSLEDRPTDTQYF
CDR3nt: TGTGCCAGCAGCTTAGAAGACAGACCCACAGATACGCAGTATTTT

j_gene: TRBJ1-1
abundance: .
v_gene: TRBV29-1
d_gene: TRBD1
CDR3aa: CSVETGFMTEAFF
CDR3nt: TGCAGCGTGGAGACAGGGTTTATGACTGAAGCTTTCTTT

j_gene: TRBJ1-1
abundance: .
v_gene: TRBV5-1
d_gene: TRBD1
CDR3aa: CASSQTGPEAFF
CDR3nt: TGCGCCAGCAGCCAGACAGGGCCTGAAGCTTTCTTT

j_gene: TRBJ2-7
abundance: few
v_gene: TRBV5-4
d_gene: .
CDR3aa: CASSLGGEEVQYF
CDR3nt: TGTGCCAGCAGCTTGGGTGGCGAGGAGGTGCAGTACTTC

j_gene: TRBJ2-5
abundance: .
v_gene: TRBV7-2
d_gene: .
CDR3aa: CASSHSGPQQETQYF
CDR3nt: TGTGCCAGCAGCCATAGCGGTCCCCAGCAAGAGACCCAGTACTTC